This T cell receptor beta chain was found in a study of shared clonotypes between healthy human individuals. Using immunoSEQ multiplex PCR, the repertoire was profiled, and TCRdb retains in-frame clones only, with some absent. The data contain 2,500,000 or so clones, approximately 90% of them seen just once; the ten biggest clones take up about 0.41%. Sequenced input: naive CD4+ T cells from PBMCs. Subset denoted: CD45RA+ positively selected. The receptor comes from a man aged 18 to 30 in good health. Some clones in this sample may be carry-over from other donors' samples.

The CDR3 is CASSQLRTEGEAFF. CDR3 bases: TGTGCCAGCAGCCAACTTCGTACAGAAGGTGAAGCTTTCTTT. V usage is TRBV14 and J usage is TRBJ1-1; D remains unclear. Germline-derived CDR1 and CDR2 are SGHDN and FVKESK. The CDR3 runs to 14 residues. The V gene lost 2 bases and the J gene lost 7 bases, with 14 bases spanning the gap. The full variable domain, in which reference TRBV14 and TRBJ1-1 provide the parts outside the CDR3, is EAGVTQFPSHSVIEKGQTVTLRCDPISGHDNLYWYRRVMGKEIKFLLHFVKESKQDESGMPNNRFLAERTGGTYSTLKVQPAELEDSGVYFCASSQLRTEGEAFFGQGTRLTVV.